This paragraph reports one T cell receptor (beta chain). Its matching antigen is unknown. The record originates from a study of T cell repertoires in cytomegalovirus infection. Study findings and constraints: HLA-C-restricted CMV clonotypes gave the most frequent clonotype in two of eight donors.

MiXCR, run by TCRdb on the reads, gives a single entry per CDR3 protein. This sample has 300,000 to 450,000 distinct CDR3 sequences; approximately 18% occur once, and the top ten carry 7.5% to 9.5%. The specimen was PBMCs. This sequence originates from a human donor in good health (CMV status not recorded). Some clones in this sample may be carry-over from other donors' samples.

CDR3 bases: TGTGCCAGCTCACCTGGTAGGGTTGATCAGCCCCAGCATTTT. Residues: CASSPGRVDQPQHF. This sequence joins TRBV18 and TRBJ1-5; unclear D gene. CDR1 KGHSH and CDR2 LQKENI come from the germline V gene. This CDR3 is built from 14 residues. The V end was cut by 3 bases, the J end by 5 bases, with 11 bases between.